These 14 T cell receptor beta chains originate from one sample sequenced in a study of T cell changes during pregnancy in multiple sclerosis. The assay was immunoSEQ multiplex PCR, and TCRdb's table has in-frame clones only and misses some. The profile shows about 52,000 clones, around nine tenths of them singletons. This material consisted of CD4+ T cells from peripheral blood mononuclear cells, taken before pregnancy. The receptors derive from a female donor with multiple sclerosis, enrolled in a pregnancy study.

The rearrangement uses TRBV11-2 and TRBJ1-4; TRBD1 aligns across 10 bases. Germline CDR1 reads SGHAT; CDR2 reads FQNNGV. Trimming removed 5 bases from V and 9 bases from J; junction bases left unmatched: 9. The CDR3 extends over 15 amino acids. CDR3 region: CASSRPGTGDKKLFF. DNA of the CDR3: TGTGCCAGCAGCCGCCCAGGGACAGGGGATAAAAAACTGTTTTTT.

The rearrangement joins TRBV30 to TRBJ2-7; D may be TRBD2 (6 bases). The germline V and J ends were trimmed by 5 bases and 6 bases, with 17 bases remaining between them. Germline values: CDR1 GTSNPN, CDR2 SVGIG (reference sequence). The CDR3 covers 13 residues. CDR3 sequence reads: CAWRGGGFGEQYF. For the CDR3, the DNA is TGTGCCTGGCGGGGAGGCGGGTTCGGCGAGCAGTACTTC.

The chain recombines TRBV5-4 with TRBJ1-1; 7 bases fit TRBD1. J was trimmed by 0 bases and V by 4 bases; bases with no gene match: 6. CDR3 length: 15 amino acids. Germline V lookup: CDR1 SGHNT, CDR2 YYREEE (reference sequence). This chain's CDR3 is CASSLATGLNTEAFF. CDR3 sequence (DNA): TGTGCCAGCAGCCTAGCGACAGGGTTGAACACTGAAGCTTTCTTT.

A remark on this clone: One end of the junction does not line up with germline, which may come from a read error. The chain employs TRBV7-9 and TRBJ2-5, with 8 bases lining up with TRBD1. From germline, CDR1 is SEHNR and CDR2 FQNEAQ (reference sequence). The CDR3 contains 17 residues. CDR3 bases: TGTGCCAGCAGCTTACCCCCCGGACAGGGCAGGCAAGAGACTCAGTACTTC. Translated, it gives CASSLPPGQGRQETQYF.

This clone has just one count. This chain joins TRBV10-3 and TRBJ1-1, with no clear D. Looked up from germline, CDR1 is ENHRY and CDR2 is SYGVKD. V lost 4 bases to trimming and J lost 0 bases, with 6 bases between them. CDR3 length equals 13 residues. Written as DNA, the CDR3 is TGTGCCATCAGTGGGGCATTGAACACTGAAGCTTTCTTT. Translated, it gives CAISGALNTEAFF.

This chain joins TRBV5-1 and TRBJ1-2; the match to TRBD1 covers 9 bases. Germline lookup yields CDR1 SGHRS and CDR2 YFSETQ. This CDR3 comprises 14 residues. The trim removed 7 bases at V and 2 bases at J, leaving 6 bases unmatched. CDR3 region: CASRRDRVNYGYTF. The CDR3 DNA is TGCGCCAGCCGAAGGGACAGGGTGAACTATGGCTACACCTTC.

V and J are TRBV4-1 and TRBJ2-1; 7 bases align to TRBD1. The CDR3 has 14 residues. After removal of 1 base from V and 10 bases from J, the junction contained 7 bases not matched to a gene. Per germline, CDR1 MGHRA and CDR2 YSYEKL. CDR3 in amino acids: CASSQVNRGEEQFF. CDR3 in DNA: TGCGCCAGCAGCCAAGTAAACAGGGGCGAAGAGCAGTTCTTC.

J is TRBJ1-2 and V is TRBV27, with 9 bases identical to TRBD1. CDR1 MNHEY and CDR2 SMNVEV come from the germline V gene (reference sequence). V lost 5 bases to trimming and J lost 3 bases; unmatched junction nucleotides: 7. This CDR3 spans 15 amino acids. The CDR3 here is CASSPRQGEDYGYTF. The CDR3 DNA reads TGTGCCAGCAGTCCCCGACAGGGGGAGGACTATGGCTACACCTTC.

The chain couples TRBV7-2 to TRBJ2-1, with D perhaps matching TRBD2 (5 bases). The CDR3 loop spans 16 amino acids. CDR1 SGHTA and CDR2 FQGNSA come from the germline V gene. Trimming took off 4 bases at V and 8 bases at J, with 21 bases between the two ends. In nucleotides, the CDR3 is TGTGCCAGCAGCTCCCCGGTAGGCCTAGCCGCACATGAGCAGTTCTTC. It specifies CASSSPVGLAAHEQFF.

V gene TRBV27 combines with J gene TRBJ2-7; perhaps TRBD1 as D (6 bases). The V end lost 2 bases, the J end lost 4 bases, and 9 bases lay between the germline ends. Germline CDR1 and CDR2: MNHEY and SMNVEV (reference sequence). The CDR3 sequence is 13 residues long. CDR3 nucleotides: TGTGCCAGCAGTTTAATCGGGACATACGAGCAGTACTTC. Translated: CASSLIGTYEQYF.

The V gene is TRBV29-1, the J gene TRBJ2-5, with TRBD2 matching 9 bases. The V and J ends lost 4 bases and 9 bases, in that order; junction bases with no gene match: 18. There are 16 residues in the CDR3. CDR1 and CDR2 (germline): SQVTM, ANQGSEA. CDR3 residues: CSVGIGGAGGPGAQYF. The DNA for the CDR3 is TGCAGCGTTGGTATAGGTGGGGCGGGAGGGCCGGGGGCCCAGTACTTC.

The J gene is TRBJ1-1, the V gene TRBV28, with D hard to call. The CDR3 length is 12 residues. The V end was cut by 5 bases, the J end by 10 bases, with 14 bases between. Per the germline V gene, CDR1 is MDHEN and CDR2 is SYDVKM. This CDR3 reads CASSHPGRRAFF. The CDR3 DNA is TGTGCCAGCAGTCACCCGGGGAGACGAGCTTTCTTT.

This clone came up once. V gene TRBV29-1 combines with J gene TRBJ1-3; D ambiguous. The CDR3 sequence is 14 residues long. Per the germline V gene, CDR1 is SQVTM and CDR2 is ANQGSEA. Trimming left V 2 bases short and J 0 bases short, with 8 bases between. DNA of the CDR3: TGCAGCGTTGAACGTGTCGGCTCTGGAAACACCATATATTTT. The encoded protein is CSVERVGSGNTIYF.

This chain joins TRBV28 and TRBJ1-1, with D unclear. Germline V gene lookup returns CDR1 MDHEN and CDR2 SYDVKM. The CDR3 is made up of 13 amino acids. Trimming shortened V by 6 bases and J by 0 bases, and 8 bases separated the two germline ends. The CDR3 is CASRPELNTEAFF. The CDR3 region has the DNA TGTGCCAGCAGACCAGAACTGAACACTGAAGCTTTCTTT.